This T cell receptor (beta chain) was retrieved from a study of cytomegalovirus exposure and HLA in healthy donors (dated by TCRdb to about 2017). The study in broad terms: In an earlier analysis of approximately 500 of the donors, approximately 300 Gb of sequence data and 90 million to 130 million unique TCR beta sequences from about 190 million T cells were reported. Roughly 300 gigabases of sequencing data and approximately 85 million unique TCR sequences were included in an early release covering over 600 HLA-typed donors. Among the roughly 400 genotyped donors, 75% to 90% belonged to the genetic ancestry cluster associated with self-reported Caucasian donors. The aim of the study was to test whether cataloging public T cell receptors could identify signatures of past pathogen exposure. The study used immunosequencing to profile the T cell repertoires of approximately 690 subjects and linked those repertoires to cytomegalovirus serostatus. Along with the 666-subject first cohort, a separate validation cohort of over a hundred different subjects was used. To predict cytomegalovirus infection status, the study brought together high-throughput TCR immunosequencing, statistical association of individual TCRs with disease status, and machine learning. A later analysis re-analyzed previously published TCR beta repertoires from 650 to 800 donors and added high-resolution HLA genotyping to study TCR occurrence patterns. In the later analysis, no new phenotypic data were used to find candidate immune exposures; instead, reliance was placed on TCR beta sequences and their occurrence across donors. An earlier analysis of approximately 500 of the donors applied high-throughput TCR beta sequencing to assess whether each TCR beta V gene segment acted as functional or pseudogenic. Alongside the repertoire data, information on donor age, sex, ethnicity and CMV serostatus was compiled. Genome-wide SNP genotypes for about 65% of the roughly 670 donors were used in a later genetic analysis, which treated that subset as a discovery cohort. All discovery cohort repertoires had been generated using a single sequencing platform. Class I and class II HLA loci were covered by the typing at four-digit resolution. The number of donors typed differed by locus, with roughly 620-630 for A, B, C, DRB1 and DQB1, roughly 520 for DQA1, 606 for DPA1, and roughly 450 for DPB1. A handful of DR-DQ haplotypes were treated as single units for association and clustering because of strong linkage in the cohort. Across 300 to 500 genotyped donors of the cohort, an average of roughly 200,000 unique TCR beta nucleotide sequences per donor were sequenced, and approximately 19% of those sequences were non-productive.

Library preparation employed the immunoSEQ multiplex PCR assay. For the multiplex PCR, a mixture combining 60 forward primers for TCR Vbeta segments and 13 reverse primers for TCR Jbeta segments was used. A multiplex PCR assay on genomic DNA amplified the CDR3 region of rearranged TCR beta genes. The Illumina HiSeq System was used to sequence the amplified TCR beta libraries as 87-base-pair reads. In the authors' own workflow: A later analysis counted approximately 84 million unique TCR beta chains across the 650 to 700 repertoires, and 9 million to 14 million of these chains were shared by at least two donors. To remove PCR and sequencing errors, raw reads were error-corrected and collapsed into unique sequences using a nearest-neighbor algorithm that merged closely related sequences. To assign V, D and J gene segments, CDR3 sequences were aligned to IMGT reference sequences. For a sequence to be retained, a match of at least six nucleotides to both a V gene segment and a J gene segment was required. Rearrangements were called productive when the CDR3 lacked stop codons and stayed in frame with V and J; all others were non-productive. CDR3 was defined according to IMGT convention as the region running from the second conserved V-encoded cysteine to the conserved J-encoded phenylalanine. The earlier analysis of about 560 of the donors excluded any sequence lacking an unambiguous match to a single V gene segment. In an earlier analysis of more than 500 of the donors, a V segment was called functional when productive rearrangements were above 56.7%, and segregating when the standard deviation between donors exceeded 5%. A statistical classification framework was built for diagnosing cytomegalovirus status from the catalog of TCR beta chain sequences. In a later analysis, TCR nucleotide sequences were compared against IMGT/GENE-DB human TR gene sequences so that V and J genes could be assigned. In a later analysis, CDR3 sequences and most-parsimonious VDJ recombination scenarios were assigned using the TCRdist pipeline. In a later analysis, each TCR beta chain was defined by its CDR3 amino acid sequence together with its V-gene family, and reads without a unique V-gene family were excluded. As a way to deal with suspected cross-contamination and a sequencing artifact, a later analysis dropped more than 500 nucleotide sequences that were highly shared and had low generation probability. A later analysis calculated a clonal expansion index for each public chain from normalized within-repertoire ranks of inferred template counts. Generation probabilities in a later analysis came from a VDJ recombination model fitted to out-of-frame rearrangements, and those results were checked against IGoR. Hypergeometric tests were used in a later analysis to score TCR-TCR, TCR-HLA and TCR-CMV co-occurrence, with a repertoire-size bias correction applied to the TCR pairs. False discovery rates were estimated in a later analysis by permuting HLA or CMV assignments 20 times. In a later analysis, co-occurring TCRs were grouped using DBSCAN, and TCRdist sequence similarity was added for clustering within HLA-allele-positive subsets. Repertoires with fewer than 30,000 or more than 120,000 public chains were left out of co-occurrence clustering, as were about five repertoires with anomalous nucleotide sharing. TCRdb retrieved this table from immuneACCESS and kept in-frame rearrangements only. Not all clones are present; in checked studies, unresolved V genes account for under half, and no reason is known for the remainder. That table gives V, J and clone size, and the DNA gave D and trimming. This sample holds approximately 100,000 clones; 80% to 90% were observed only once. Together, the top ten hold 0.9% to 1.5% of the sample.

This clone was detected only a few times. Its antigen remains undetermined. No clone much larger than this one lies a single base away; base qualities are absent. The cohort was made up of 500 to 850 healthy bone marrow donors. At the time of sampling, every cohort member was nominally healthy, though immune exposures that went unrecorded were likely present. The donor tested CMV seronegative, placing the donor among the 350 or so seronegative members of the cohort. Each donor provided a peripheral blood sample, and peripheral blood mononuclear cells were used for TCR beta sequencing. Genomic DNA was extracted from the blood cell samples with the Qiagen DNeasy Blood Extraction Kit. The paper's findings and limits, for the study overall: A later analysis found that TCR association rates varied across HLA loci, with DRB1 alleles showing the most associated TCRs and HLA-C alleles the fewest. Immune exposure information for the cohort was limited to CMV serostatus. Strong co-occurrence of HLA alleles, especially DR and DQ, made assigning TCR associations to individual alleles difficult. A later genetic analysis associated a missense DCLRE1C variant with V-gene and J-gene trimming of TCR beta chains, and an independent cohort replicated the association. A further reported finding was that TCR beta sequences accurately predicted the HLA-A and HLA-B alleles for most subjects in the first cohort. The study gave a list of about 170 TCR beta chains associated with cytomegalovirus. The earlier analysis of some 560 of the donors excluded roughly 17 rarely observed V segments, including chromosome 9 orphons, because counts were too low. In a later analysis, several top co-occurrence clusters were reported to appear linked to parvovirus B19, influenza, CMV and Epstein-Barr virus. The cohort was sequenced for TCR beta chains only, and without alpha or paired-chain data the features that could be detected were limited. Correlated functional status among segregating V segments might be attributable to linkage disequilibrium, but an unknown experimental factor could not be ruled out. In a later analysis, HLA-associated TCR beta chains were found to be more clonally expanded and to have lower generation probabilities than equally common non-associated chains. Presence/absence analyses assumed roughly uniform sequencing depth across donors, an assumption that may not hold. Broadly in line with IMGT annotations, most TCR beta V segments showed up in productive rearrangements about 87% or about 30% of the time in an earlier analysis of 587 of the donors. The authors suggested that the approach could potentially be generalized to other disease states and immunological phenotypes. The classifier was reported to diagnose cytomegalovirus status with high specificity and sensitivity in both the original cohort and the validation cohort. In a later genetic analysis, fewer N-insertions in productive TCRs were reported among donors in an Asian-associated ancestry cluster than the roughly 700-donor mean. Most CMV-associated TCR beta chains appeared to be HLA-restricted in a later analysis, and the HLA associations seemed to be driven largely by CMV exposure. Most TCR sequences were seen in very few donors, while some public TCRs were found in many individuals. A cluster of highly shared sequence variants was judged likely to represent a technical artifact of the sequencing pipeline. In vitro tests confirmed that a few of the cytomegalovirus-associated TCR beta chains recognize cytomegalovirus antigens. Because some donors lacked HLA typing at each locus, the association tests relied only on the typed subset. A later analysis associated 15,000 to 20,000 TCR beta sequences with specific HLA alleles at a false discovery rate of 0.05.

The sequenced sample consisted of PBMCs. This sequence originates from a woman between 18 and 29 years old in good health and CMV-seronegative.

The bases read TGTGCCAGCAGCCCAGGACGGGGTAGCAATCAGCCCCAGCATTTT. Its protein product is CASSPGRGSNQPQHF. This sequence uses TRBV7-9 and TRBJ1-5, with no confident D gene call. Counted from cysteine to phenylalanine, this CDR3 has 15 amino acids. Of the read, only the CDR3 DNA is kept; its 45 bases are in frame from base 1. Via the germline V gene (reference sequence), CDR1 is SEHNR and CDR2 FQNEAQ. Relative to germline, V is 5 bases shorter and J is 0 bases shorter, with 11 bases between their ends.